The clone carrying this T cell receptor (beta chain) was picked up a small number of times. In the source study's methods: Reference gene primer amplification yielded estimated nucleated cell counts. The method was immunoSEQ multiplex PCR; TCRdb's version includes in-frame clones alone and lacks a portion of them. That table is the source of V, J and clone size, and D and trimming were worked out from the DNA. The table lists about 80,000 clones, roughly 77% of them singletons. The record originates from a study of blood T cell repertoires in COVID-19. Germline CDR1 reads SQVTM; CDR2 reads ANQGSEA. This CDR3 has 12 amino acids. V lost 6 bases and J 7 bases, leaving 13 bases between the germline ends.

This rearrangement joins TRBV29-1 to TRBJ1-5; TRBD1 is a possible D gene (5 bases). The material sequenced was peripheral blood. The source of this sequence is a man in his fifties with active or convalescent COVID-19. The CDR3 loop is CSVWGGDQPQHF. Written as DNA, the CDR3 is TGCAGCGTCTGGGGGGGAGACCAGCCCCAGCATTTT. The entire variable domain, with the rest obtained from reference TRBV29-1 and TRBJ1-5, is as follows: SAVISQKPSRDICQRGTSLTIQCQVDSQVTMMFWYRQQPGQSLTLIATANQGSEATYESGFVIDKFPISRPNLTFSTLTVSNMSPEDSSIYLCSVWGGDQPQHFGDGTRLSIL.